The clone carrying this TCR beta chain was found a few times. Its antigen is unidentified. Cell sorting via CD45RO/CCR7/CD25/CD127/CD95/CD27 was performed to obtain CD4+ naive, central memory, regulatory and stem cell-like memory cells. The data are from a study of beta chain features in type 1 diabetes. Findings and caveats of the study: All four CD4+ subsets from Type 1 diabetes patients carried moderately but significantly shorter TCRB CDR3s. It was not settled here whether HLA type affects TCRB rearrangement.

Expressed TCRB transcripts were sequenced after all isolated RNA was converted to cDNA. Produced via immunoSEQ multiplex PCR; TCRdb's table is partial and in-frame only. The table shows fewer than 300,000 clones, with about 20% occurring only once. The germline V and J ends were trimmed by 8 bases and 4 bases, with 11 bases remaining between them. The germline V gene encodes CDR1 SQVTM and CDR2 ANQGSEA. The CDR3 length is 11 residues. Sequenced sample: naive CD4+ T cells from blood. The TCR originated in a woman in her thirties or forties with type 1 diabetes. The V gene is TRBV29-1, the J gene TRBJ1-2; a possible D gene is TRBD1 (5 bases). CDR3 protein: CSTDSLYGYTF. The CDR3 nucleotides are TGCAGCACTGACAGCCTCTATGGCTACACCTTC.